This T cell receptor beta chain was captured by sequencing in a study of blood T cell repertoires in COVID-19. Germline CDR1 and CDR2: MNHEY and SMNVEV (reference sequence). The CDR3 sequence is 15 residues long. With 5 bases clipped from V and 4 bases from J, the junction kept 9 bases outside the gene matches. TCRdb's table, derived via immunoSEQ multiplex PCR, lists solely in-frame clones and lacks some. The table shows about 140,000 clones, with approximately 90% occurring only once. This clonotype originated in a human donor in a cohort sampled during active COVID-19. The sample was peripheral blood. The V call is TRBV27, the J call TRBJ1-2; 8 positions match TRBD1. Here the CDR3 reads CASSADRGFGYGYTF. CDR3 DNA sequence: TGTGCCAGCAGTGCCGACAGGGGTTTCGGCTATGGCTACACCTTC.